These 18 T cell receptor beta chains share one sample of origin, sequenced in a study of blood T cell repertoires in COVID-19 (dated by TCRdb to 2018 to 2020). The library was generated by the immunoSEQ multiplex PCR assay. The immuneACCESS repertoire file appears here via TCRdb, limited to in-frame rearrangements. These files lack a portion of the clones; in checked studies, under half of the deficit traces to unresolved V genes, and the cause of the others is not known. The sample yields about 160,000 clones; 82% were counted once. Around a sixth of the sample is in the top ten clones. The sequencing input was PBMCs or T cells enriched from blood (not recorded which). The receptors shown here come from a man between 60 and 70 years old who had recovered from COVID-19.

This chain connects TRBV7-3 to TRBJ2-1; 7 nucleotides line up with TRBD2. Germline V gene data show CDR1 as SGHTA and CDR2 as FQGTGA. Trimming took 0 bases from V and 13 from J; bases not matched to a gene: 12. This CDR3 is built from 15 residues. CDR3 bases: TGTGCCAGCAGCTTAACCCTCCCGGGACTATCCAAACAGTTCTTC. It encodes CASSLTLPGLSKQFF.

CDR3 sequence reads: CASSLGGDPGGSQYF. As DNA, the CDR3 is TGTGCCAGCAGCTTAGGGGGGGATCCCGGAGGCTCGCAGTATTTT. The gene calls are TRBV7-9 and TRBJ2-3; the D gene is possibly TRBD2 (6 bases). The germline V gene has CDR1 SEHNR and CDR2 FQNEAQ (reference sequence). The CDR3 consists of 15 residues. V was trimmed by 1 base and J by 10 bases, leaving 18 bases between them.

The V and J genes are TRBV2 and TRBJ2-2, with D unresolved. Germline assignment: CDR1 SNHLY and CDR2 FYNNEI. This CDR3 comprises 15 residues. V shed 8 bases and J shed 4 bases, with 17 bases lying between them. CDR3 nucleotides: TGTGCCAGCTCCCTAAATCCTCGAGGCACCGGGGAGCTGTTTTTT. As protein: CASSLNPRGTGELFF. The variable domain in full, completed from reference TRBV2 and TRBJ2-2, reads EPEVTQTPSHQVTQMGQEVILRCVPISNHLYFYWYRQILGQKVEFLVSFYNNEISEKSEIFDDQFSVERPDGSNFTLKIRSTKLEDSAMYFCASSLNPRGTGELFFGEGSRLTVL.

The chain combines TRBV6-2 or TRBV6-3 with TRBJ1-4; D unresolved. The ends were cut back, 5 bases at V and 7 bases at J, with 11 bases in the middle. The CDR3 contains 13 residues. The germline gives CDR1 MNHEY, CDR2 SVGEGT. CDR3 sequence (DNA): TGTGCCAGCAGTCGACAAGTCTCTGAAAAACTGTTTTTT. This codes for CASSRQVSEKLFF.

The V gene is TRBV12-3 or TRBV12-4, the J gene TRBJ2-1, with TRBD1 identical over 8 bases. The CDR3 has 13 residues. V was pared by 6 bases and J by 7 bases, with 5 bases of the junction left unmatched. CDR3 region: CASRPGTGNEQFF. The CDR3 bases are TGTGCCAGCAGGCCCGGGACAGGTAATGAGCAGTTCTTC.

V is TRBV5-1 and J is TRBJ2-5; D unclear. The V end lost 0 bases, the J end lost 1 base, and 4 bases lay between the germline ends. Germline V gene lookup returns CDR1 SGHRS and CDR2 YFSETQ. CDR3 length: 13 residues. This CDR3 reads CASSLALQETQYF. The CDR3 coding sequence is TGCGCCAGCAGCTTGGCCCTCCAAGAGACCCAGTACTTC.

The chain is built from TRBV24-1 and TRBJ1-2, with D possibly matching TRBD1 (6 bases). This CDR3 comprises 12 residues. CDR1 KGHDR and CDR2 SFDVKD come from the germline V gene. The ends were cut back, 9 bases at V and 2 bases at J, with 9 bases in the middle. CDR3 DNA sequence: TGTGCCACCCGGGACACCAACTATGGCTACACCTTC. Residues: CATRDTNYGYTF.

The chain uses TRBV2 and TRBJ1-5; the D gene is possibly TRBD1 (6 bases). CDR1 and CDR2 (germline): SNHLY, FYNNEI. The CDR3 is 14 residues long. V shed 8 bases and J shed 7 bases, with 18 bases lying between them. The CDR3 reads CASRPGARGQPQHF. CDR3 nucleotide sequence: TGTGCCAGCCGGCCAGGGGCGCGCGGCCAGCCCCAGCATTTT.

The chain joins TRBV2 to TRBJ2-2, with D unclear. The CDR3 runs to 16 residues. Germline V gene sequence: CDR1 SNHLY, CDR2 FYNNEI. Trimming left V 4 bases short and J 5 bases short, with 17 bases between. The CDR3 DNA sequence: TGTGCCAGCAGTGTTAACTCCTTGATAATAACCGGGGAGCTGTTTTTT. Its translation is CASSVNSLIITGELFF. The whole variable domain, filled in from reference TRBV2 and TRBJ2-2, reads EPEVTQTPSHQVTQMGQEVILRCVPISNHLYFYWYRQILGQKVEFLVSFYNNEISEKSEIFDDQFSVERPDGSNFTLKIRSTKLEDSAMYFCASSVNSLIITGELFFGEGSRLTVL.

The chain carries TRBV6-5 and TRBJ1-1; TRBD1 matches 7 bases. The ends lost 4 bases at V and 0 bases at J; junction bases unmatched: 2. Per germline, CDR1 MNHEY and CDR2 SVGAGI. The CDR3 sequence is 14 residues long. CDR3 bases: TGTGCCAGCAGTTTGACAGGGTTGAACACTGAAGCTTTCTTT. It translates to CASSLTGLNTEAFF.

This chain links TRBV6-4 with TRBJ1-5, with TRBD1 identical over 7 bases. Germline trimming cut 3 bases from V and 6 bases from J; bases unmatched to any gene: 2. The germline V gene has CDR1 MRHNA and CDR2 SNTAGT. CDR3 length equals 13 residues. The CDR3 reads CASSEAGGQPQHF. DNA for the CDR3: TGTGCCAGCAGTGAGGCAGGGGGTCAGCCCCAGCATTTT.

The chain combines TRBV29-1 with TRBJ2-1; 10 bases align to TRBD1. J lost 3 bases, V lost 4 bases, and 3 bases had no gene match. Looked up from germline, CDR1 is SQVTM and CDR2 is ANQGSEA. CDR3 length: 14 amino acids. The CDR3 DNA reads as TGCAGCGTTGCTCGGGACAGGGGCTACAATGAGCAGTTCTTC. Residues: CSVARDRGYNEQFF.

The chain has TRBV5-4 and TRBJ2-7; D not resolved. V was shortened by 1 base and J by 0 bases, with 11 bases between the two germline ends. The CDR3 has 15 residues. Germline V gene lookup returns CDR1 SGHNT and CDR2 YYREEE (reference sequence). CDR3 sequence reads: CASSLNGADSYEQYF. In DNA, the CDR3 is TGTGCCAGCAGCTTGAACGGAGCAGACTCCTACGAGCAGTACTTC.

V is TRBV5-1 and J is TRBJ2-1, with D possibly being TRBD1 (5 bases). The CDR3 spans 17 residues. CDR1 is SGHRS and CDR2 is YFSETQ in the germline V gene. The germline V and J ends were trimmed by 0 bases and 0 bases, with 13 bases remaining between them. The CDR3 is CASSLVGQRSSYNEQFF. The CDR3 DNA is TGCGCCAGCAGCTTGGTCGGACAAAGGAGCTCCTACAATGAGCAGTTCTTC.

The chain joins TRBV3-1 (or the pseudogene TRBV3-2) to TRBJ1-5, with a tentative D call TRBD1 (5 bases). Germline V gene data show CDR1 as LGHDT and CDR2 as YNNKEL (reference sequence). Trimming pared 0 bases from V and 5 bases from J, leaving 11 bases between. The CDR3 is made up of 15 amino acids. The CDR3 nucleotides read TGTGCCAGCAGCCAAGATCTTGGGGCCCATCAGCCCCAGCATTTT. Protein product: CASSQDLGAHQPQHF.

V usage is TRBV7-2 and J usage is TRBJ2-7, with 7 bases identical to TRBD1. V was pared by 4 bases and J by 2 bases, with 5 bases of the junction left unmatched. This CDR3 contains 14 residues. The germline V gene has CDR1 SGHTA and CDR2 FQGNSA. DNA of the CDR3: TGTGCCAGCAGCTCAACCACAGGGGCCTACGAGCAGTACTTC. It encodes CASSSTTGAYEQYF.

CDR3 DNA: TGTGCCAGCACCCACCGGAGCGGAAGCACAGATACGCAGTATTTT. Amino acid sequence: CASTHRSGSTDTQYF. The chain combines TRBV6-5 with TRBJ2-3; D is perhaps TRBD2 (5 bases). Germline CDR1 and CDR2: MNHEY and SVGAGI. Trimming shortened V by 7 bases and J by 0 bases, and 14 bases separated the two germline ends. The CDR3 contains 15 residues.

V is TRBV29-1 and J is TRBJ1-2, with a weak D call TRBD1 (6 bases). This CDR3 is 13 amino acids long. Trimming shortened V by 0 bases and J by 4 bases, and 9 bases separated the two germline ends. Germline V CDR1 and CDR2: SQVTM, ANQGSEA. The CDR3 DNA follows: TGCAGCGTTGAAGATGGACAGTCCTATGGCTACACCTTC. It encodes CSVEDGQSYGYTF.